This T cell receptor beta chain was captured in a study of blood T cell repertoires in COVID-19. Assay: immunoSEQ multiplex PCR; the TCRdb copy retains only in-frame clones and omits some. Seen here are about 240,000 clones, around 87% observed once, and the top ten hold approximately 7%. This TCR derives from a woman aged 70 to 79 with active or convalescent COVID-19. What was sequenced was peripheral blood.

CDR3 coding DNA: TGCGCCAGCAGCTTCGTAACGGGGGGGAACCAAGAGACCCAGTACTTC. Translating gives CASSFVTGGNQETQYF. The chain has TRBV5-1 and TRBJ2-5; 8 bases agree with TRBD2. The CDR3 runs 16 residues. J lost 0 bases, V lost 2 bases, and 6 bases had no gene match. Per germline, CDR1 SGHRS and CDR2 YFSETQ.